A selection of T cell receptor beta chains follows, all from one sample in a study of blood T cell repertoires in COVID-19. Profiled with immunoSEQ multiplex PCR; TCRdb holds only in-frame clones, not every one. The sample holds some 150,000 clones; 70% to 90% are singletons and the top ten take about 2.8%. Input material: peripheral blood. The origin of the receptors is a human donor with acute or convalescent COVID-19. The donor label of this sample is uncertain. CDR3s include the opening cysteine and the closing phenylalanine or tryptophan. Each record gives: D gene, J gene, V gene, clone size, CDR3 DNA, CDR3 protein. D genes are given only for firm matches. Size is stated for part of the rows, as once, few or many counts, or as a class when the clone is expanded.

D gene: TRBD1; J gene: TRBJ1-6; V gene: TRBV16; clone size: .; CDR3 DNA: TGTGCCAGCAGCCTGAGGGGACAGGGGAGTTCACCCCTCCACTTT; CDR3 protein: CASSLRGQGSSPLHF
D gene: TRBD1; J gene: TRBJ1-3; V gene: TRBV29-1; clone size: .; CDR3 DNA: TGCAGCGCCCTGAGGTGGGACAGGCATGGAAACACCATATATTTT; CDR3 protein: CSALRWDRHGNTIYF
D gene: .; J gene: TRBJ2-3; V gene: TRBV21-1; clone size: .; CDR3 DNA: TGTGCCAGCAGCAGTCTTCTAGCGGGAGAGGGAGATACGCAGTATTTT; CDR3 protein: CASSSLLAGEGDTQYF
D gene: TRBD2; J gene: TRBJ2-7; V gene: TRBV5-1; clone size: .; CDR3 DNA: TGCGCCAGCAGCGAAGGACTAGCGGGGGGGCACAACGAGCAGTACTTC; CDR3 protein: CASSEGLAGGHNEQYF
D gene: TRBD1; J gene: TRBJ1-5; V gene: TRBV7-8; clone size: few; CDR3 DNA: TGTGCCAGCAGCTTAAGCAGGGGGCATCAGCCCCAGCATTTT; CDR3 protein: CASSLSRGHQPQHF
D gene: TRBD2; J gene: TRBJ2-3; V gene: TRBV18; clone size: .; CDR3 DNA: TGTGCCAGCTCACCCCTCCCTCCATACAGCGGGAGGGGCTCAGATACGCAGTATTTT; CDR3 protein: CASSPLPPYSGRGSDTQYF
D gene: TRBD2; J gene: TRBJ2-3; V gene: TRBV3-1/TRBV3-2; clone size: .; CDR3 DNA: TGTGCCAGCAGCCATCACTCGGGGGGGGGCACAGATACGCAGTATTTT; CDR3 protein: CASSHHSGGGTDTQYF
D gene: TRBD2; J gene: TRBJ2-3; V gene: TRBV6-6; clone size: .; CDR3 DNA: TGTGCCAGCAGTCGAACAGCGGGGGGCTTCCTCAATACGCAGTATTTT; CDR3 protein: CASSRTAGGFLNTQYF
D gene: TRBD1; J gene: TRBJ1-4; V gene: TRBV12-3/TRBV12-4; clone size: .; CDR3 DNA: TGTGCCAGCAGGACAGGGCCCAATGAAAAACTGTTTTTT; CDR3 protein: CASRTGPNEKLFF
D gene: TRBD2; J gene: TRBJ2-2; V gene: TRBV7-8; clone size: .; CDR3 DNA: TGTGCCAGCAGCTTCCGACTAGCGGGGACTGGCACCGGGGAGCTGTTTTTT; CDR3 protein: CASSFRLAGTGTGELFF
D gene: .; J gene: TRBJ2-5; V gene: TRBV24-1; clone size: .; CDR3 DNA: TGTGCCACCAGTGAGGGGGGTCAAGAGACCCAGTACTTC; CDR3 protein: CATSEGGQETQYF
D gene: .; J gene: TRBJ1-1; V gene: TRBV18; clone size: .; CDR3 DNA: TGTGCCAGCTCACCACCAGAGATCCCTGAAGCTTTCTTT; CDR3 protein: CASSPPEIPEAFF
D gene: TRBD1; J gene: TRBJ1-1; V gene: TRBV7-2; clone size: .; CDR3 DNA: TGTGCCAGCAGCACACACAGGGGGATAACTGAAGCTTTCTTT; CDR3 protein: CASSTHRGITEAFF
D gene: TRBD1; J gene: TRBJ2-7; V gene: TRBV29-1; clone size: few; CDR3 DNA: TGCAGCGTTACCGGGGACAGCTACGAGCAGTACTTC; CDR3 protein: CSVTGDSYEQYF
D gene: TRBD1; J gene: TRBJ2-5; V gene: TRBV9; clone size: .; CDR3 DNA: TGTGCCAGCAGCTATCGGGACAGGGGCTTGGAGACCCAGTACTTC; CDR3 protein: CASSYRDRGLETQYF
D gene: .; J gene: TRBJ1-6; V gene: TRBV7-9; clone size: .; CDR3 DNA: TGTGCCAGCAGCTTAAATGAGGGTGCGGGGTCACCCCTCCACTTT; CDR3 protein: CASSLNEGAGSPLHF
D gene: .; J gene: TRBJ1-2; V gene: TRBV2; clone size: .; CDR3 DNA: TGTGCCAGCAGTAATCAGGGTGGTGGCTACACCTTC; CDR3 protein: CASSNQGGGYTF
D gene: .; J gene: TRBJ1-5; V gene: TRBV5-6; clone size: .; CDR3 DNA: TGTGCCAGCAGCCCCCATGGCGGGGTAGGGCAGCCCCAGCATTTT; CDR3 protein: CASSPHGGVGQPQHF
D gene: .; J gene: TRBJ2-7; V gene: TRBV12-3/TRBV12-4; clone size: .; CDR3 DNA: TGTGCCAGCAGTTTGGCAGGGGACGAGCAGTACTTC; CDR3 protein: CASSLAGDEQYF
D gene: .; J gene: TRBJ1-1; V gene: TRBV4-3; clone size: .; CDR3 DNA: TGCGCCAGCAGCCAGGCGGAGGGGACCCAAGGGCCTGAAGCTTTCTTT; CDR3 protein: CASSQAEGTQGPEAFF
D gene: TRBD2; J gene: TRBJ2-2; V gene: TRBV9; clone size: .; CDR3 DNA: TGTGCCAGCAGCGTAGATCTAGCGGAACTGACCGGGGAGCTGTTTTTT; CDR3 protein: CASSVDLAELTGELFF
D gene: .; J gene: TRBJ2-3; V gene: TRBV6-2/TRBV6-3; clone size: .; CDR3 DNA: TGTGCCAGCAGTCGGGGACATGGGACAGATACGCAGTATTTT; CDR3 protein: CASSRGHGTDTQYF
D gene: .; J gene: TRBJ2-5; V gene: TRBV5-8; clone size: once; CDR3 DNA: TGTGCCAGCAGCCACCAGGCGGGAAGGGAGACCCAGTACTTC; CDR3 protein: CASSHQAGRETQYF
D gene: TRBD1; J gene: TRBJ2-5; V gene: TRBV15; clone size: .; CDR3 DNA: TGTGCCACCAGCAGAGATTGGAGACAGGGAGAGACCCAGTACTTC; CDR3 protein: CATSRDWRQGETQYF
D gene: TRBD1; J gene: TRBJ1-6; V gene: TRBV7-6; clone size: .; CDR3 DNA: TGTGCCAGCAGCCCAACAGGGGGCGCGAGGGTGAATTCACCCCTCCACTTT; CDR3 protein: CASSPTGGARVNSPLHF
D gene: TRBD2; J gene: TRBJ2-3; V gene: TRBV5-5; clone size: .; CDR3 DNA: TGTGCCAGCTCGAACCTAGGGGCTAGCGGGGGGGCGAGGACAGATACGCAGTATTTT; CDR3 protein: CASSNLGASGGARTDTQYF
D gene: TRBD1; J gene: TRBJ1-5; V gene: TRBV5-5; clone size: .; CDR3 DNA: TGTGCCAGCAGCTTTACCTCAGGGGGCGCCGGTATTCTTGGGAATCAGCCCCAGCATTTT; CDR3 protein: CASSFTSGGAGILGNQPQHF
D gene: .; J gene: TRBJ1-1; V gene: TRBV11-2; clone size: .; CDR3 DNA: TGTGCCAGCAGCTTAGATCGATTGGAGCTGAACACTGAAGCTTTCTTT; CDR3 protein: CASSLDRLELNTEAFF
D gene: .; J gene: TRBJ1-2; V gene: TRBV6-5; clone size: .; CDR3 DNA: TGTGCCAGCAGTCCCTCCAGGATTAACTATGGCTACACCTTC; CDR3 protein: CASSPSRINYGYTF
D gene: TRBD2; J gene: TRBJ2-5; V gene: TRBV27; clone size: .; CDR3 DNA: TGTGCCAGCAGGGGGCTAGCGGGGAGGACATTGACCCAGTACTTC; CDR3 protein: CASRGLAGRTLTQYF
D gene: .; J gene: TRBJ1-2; V gene: TRBV13; clone size: .; CDR3 DNA: TGTGCCAGCAGCCAGCAGGGCTATGGCTACACCTTC; CDR3 protein: CASSQQGYGYTF
D gene: TRBD1; J gene: TRBJ1-2; V gene: TRBV7-8; clone size: .; CDR3 DNA: TGTGCCAGCAGCTTGGGGGTAGGGGGCCACTATGGCTACACCTTC; CDR3 protein: CASSLGVGGHYGYTF